The T cell receptor (beta chain) described here comes from a study of blood T cell repertoires in COVID-19. Study at large: Acute-phase and convalescent COVID-19 samples originated in the United States, Italy and Spain. T cells, B-cell-depleted T cells, or PBMCs supplied cDNA or gDNA.

Per the study methods: Cell counts per sample came from amplifying reference gene primers. Here immunoSEQ multiplex PCR was the method, and the copy in TCRdb shows in-frame clones only, minus some. V and J calls and clone size are copied from that table; D and trimming were computed from the DNA. The top ten hold 18% of the sample, which has 84,000 or so clones, roughly 80% seen once. The J segment lost 5 bases and the V segment lost 4 bases, leaving 13 bases of the junction unmatched. This CDR3 region has 16 residues. The receptor was isolated from an elderly man with active or convalescent COVID-19. Sequenced: peripheral blood. The chain uses TRBV23-1 and TRBJ1-1; TRBD1 matches 7 bases. TRBV23-1 is an ORF for which the function is uncertain. The CDR3 coding sequence is TGCGCCAGCAGTCGGCCGAGAGGGGGCGAGGGGACTGAAGCTTTCTTT. Residues: CASSRPRGGEGTEAFF.